One and the same sample provided the 29 T cell receptor beta chains below, sequenced in a study of cytomegalovirus exposure and HLA in healthy donors. Both 60 Vbeta primers and 13 Jbeta primers went into the PCR. Assay used: immunoSEQ multiplex PCR; TCRdb lists only in-frame clones, some missing. This table holds 75,000 to 80,000 clones, about three quarters found once. The material sequenced was PBMCs. Receptor source: a male donor in good health and CMV-seropositive.

This clone has only one observation. The genes are TRBV18 and TRBJ2-2; TRBD1 agrees at 11 bases. CDR3 length equals 15 residues. Germline-derived CDR1 and CDR2 are KGHSH and LQKENI. With 6 bases clipped from V and 5 bases from J, the junction kept 5 bases outside the gene matches. CDR3 sequence: CASSRGQGATGELFF. CDR3 sequence (DNA): TGTGCCAGCTCTCGCGGACAGGGGGCGACCGGGGAGCTGTTTTTT.

J is TRBJ2-5 and V is TRBV19; D may be TRBD2 (6 bases). The V and J ends lost 5 bases and 1 base respectively, with 8 bases between them. Germline V CDR1 and CDR2: LNHDA, SQIVND (reference sequence). This CDR3 is built from 13 residues. The CDR3: CASSAGSQETQYF. CDR3 bases: TGTGCCAGTAGTGCCGGGAGCCAAGAGACCCAGTACTTC.

The chain employs TRBV28 and TRBJ1-3, with D unresolved. The CDR3 runs to 16 residues. Germline values: CDR1 MDHEN, CDR2 SYDVKM. The V gene lost 3 bases and the J gene lost 0 bases, with 12 bases spanning the gap. For the CDR3, the DNA is TGTGCCAGCAGTTTCGAAGTGGCTCTCTCTGGAAACACCATATATTTT. The encoded protein is CASSFEVALSGNTIYF.

The chain has TRBV14 and TRBJ2-2; 11 bases line up with TRBD2. This CDR3 is built from 15 residues. The V gene end was trimmed by 8 bases and the J gene end by 6 bases; junction bases not matched to a gene: 8. Germline-derived CDR1 and CDR2 are SGHDN and FVKESK. DNA for the CDR3: TGTGCCAGCCGCCGTAGCGGGGGGGCCGCCGGGGAGCTGTTTTTT. This encodes CASRRSGGAAGELFF.

DNA of the CDR3: TGTGCCAGCAGCTTAAGTAGGGGCTCCTACGAGCAGTACTTC. Its protein product is CASSLSRGSYEQYF. V usage is TRBV7-6 and J usage is TRBJ2-7, with a tentative D call TRBD1 (5 bases). The germline gives CDR1 SGHVS, CDR2 FNYEAQ. CDR3 length: 14 residues. The V gene lost 2 bases and the J gene lost 0 bases, with 8 bases spanning the gap.

CDR3 loop: CAWRSKGGAFREKLFF. The CDR3 DNA sequence: TGTGCCTGGAGATCCAAGGGAGGGGCATTTCGGGAAAAACTGTTTTTT. This chain uses TRBV30 with TRBJ1-4, with D tentatively TRBD1 (5 bases). Germline assignment: CDR1 GTSNPN and CDR2 SVGIG (reference sequence). This CDR3 contains 16 residues. Trimming left V 3 bases short and J 8 bases short, with 22 bases between.

The genes are TRBV9 and TRBJ1-5; perhaps TRBD1 as D (5 bases). Germline assignment: CDR1 SGDLS and CDR2 YYNGEE. This CDR3 has 14 residues. V lost 0 bases, J lost 5 bases, and 9 bases lay in between. DNA of the CDR3: TGTGCCAGCAGCGTAGGGGGGGTGGATCAGCCCCAGCATTTT. As protein: CASSVGGVDQPQHF.

The chain is built from TRBV5-1 and TRBJ2-7; no clear D. The CDR3 has 14 residues. V lost 0 bases and J 5 bases, leaving 12 bases between the germline ends. The germline gives CDR1 SGHRS, CDR2 YFSETQ. The CDR3 protein is CASSLAATSDEQYF. The CDR3 nucleotides are TGCGCCAGCAGCTTGGCCGCTACGTCGGACGAGCAGTACTTC.

The V gene is TRBV15, the J gene TRBJ1-4; 7 nucleotides align to TRBD1. Germline CDR1 reads LNHNV; CDR2 reads YYDKDF (reference sequence). Unmatched junction bases numbered 8, after V lost 3 bases and J lost 7 bases. The CDR3 has 15 residues. The CDR3 nucleotides read TGTGCCACCAGCAGTCCCGGGACAGAGGGTGAAAAACTGTTTTTT. It encodes CATSSPGTEGEKLFF.

J is TRBJ1-1 and V is TRBV30; a weak D match, TRBD1 (6 bases). Trimming took off 4 bases at V and 1 base at J, with 10 bases between the two ends. The CDR3 loop spans 13 amino acids. Germline loops: CDR1 GTSNPN, CDR2 SVGIG (reference sequence). CDR3 in amino acids: CAWKRGQNTEAFF. The DNA for the CDR3 is TGTGCCTGGAAAAGGGGACAGAACACTGAAGCTTTCTTT. Combining the CDR3 with reference TRBV30 and TRBJ1-1 gives the whole variable domain SQTIHQWPATLVQPVGSPLSLECTVEGTSNPNLYWYRQAAGRGLQLLFYSVGIGQISSEVPQNLSASRPQDRQFILSSKKLLLSDSGFYLCAWKRGQNTEAFFGQGTRLTVV.

V gene TRBV21-1 combines with J gene TRBJ1-6; TRBD1 is the table's D call, not checked against the DNA. TRBV21-1 is recorded as a pseudogene. The CDR3 totals 16 residues. The CDR3 loop reads CASSKVLGTVNSPLHF. As DNA, the CDR3 is TGTGCCAGCAGCAAAGTTTTAGGAACAGTTAATTCACCCCTCCACTTT.

This chain joins TRBV30 and TRBJ1-1; TRBD1 matches 10 bases. Germline V gene sequence: CDR1 GTSNPN, CDR2 SVGIG (reference sequence). The CDR3 is 14 amino acids. V lost 0 bases to trimming and J lost 5 bases; unmatched junction nucleotides: 3. CDR3 loop: CAWSVGTGVTEAFF. The CDR3 region has the DNA TGTGCCTGGAGTGTCGGGACAGGGGTTACTGAAGCTTTCTTT.

The V gene is TRBV14, the J gene TRBJ2-1; TRBD1 matches 7 bases. In germline, CDR1 is SGHDN, CDR2 FVKESK. Losses at the gene ends were 3 bases for V and 1 base for J; bases not matched to a gene: 6. CDR3 length: 16 amino acids. CDR3 region: CASSQHRDRSYNEQFF. The CDR3 coding sequence is TGTGCCAGCAGCCAGCACCGGGACAGATCCTACAATGAGCAGTTCTTC.

This chain connects TRBV19 to TRBJ1-2; 8 nucleotides align to TRBD1. J lost 4 bases, V lost 3 bases, and 16 bases had no gene match. CDR3 length: 18 residues. Looked up from germline, CDR1 is LNHDA and CDR2 is SQIVND (reference sequence). The CDR3 DNA follows: TGTGCCAGTAGTATCATTCGGACAGGGACCGACAGGGCCTATGGCTACACCTTC. It translates to CASSIIRTGTDRAYGYTF.

The J gene is TRBJ1-1, the V gene TRBV19; TRBD1 aligns across 8 bases. The germline gives CDR1 LNHDA, CDR2 SQIVND (reference sequence). J lost 0 bases, V lost 3 bases, and 9 bases had no gene match. The CDR3 is made up of 17 amino acids. The CDR3: CASSMKRTGNMNTEAFF. DNA for the CDR3: TGTGCCAGTAGTATGAAGAGGACAGGGAACATGAACACTGAAGCTTTCTTT. Using reference TRBV19 and TRBJ1-1 for the parts outside the CDR3, the full variable domain is DGGITQSPKYLFRKEGQNVTLSCEQNLNHDAMYWYRQDPGQGLRLIYYSQIVNDFQKGDIAEGYSVSREKKESFPLTVTSAQKNPTAFYLCASSMKRTGNMNTEAFFGQGTRLTVV.

This sequence joins TRBV7-9 and TRBJ2-3; 8 bases agree with TRBD1. This CDR3 is 18 amino acids long. Unmatched junction bases numbered 17, after V lost 5 bases and J lost 4 bases. The V gene's germline CDR1 is SEHNR and CDR2 FQNEAQ (reference sequence). CDR3 in amino acids: CASSLSKIQGAVADTQYF. DNA for the CDR3: TGTGCCAGCAGCCTTAGCAAGATTCAGGGGGCTGTTGCAGATACGCAGTATTTT. The variable domain in full, with the rest retrieved from reference TRBV7-9 and TRBJ2-3, is DTGVSQNPRHKITKRGQNVTFRCDPISEHNRLYWYRQTLGQGPEFLTYFQNEAQLEKSRLLSDRFSAERPKGSFSTLEIQRTEQGDSAMYLCASSLSKIQGAVADTQYFGPGTRLTVL.

The chain employs TRBV7-6 and TRBJ2-1, with 8 bases aligning to TRBD2. The CDR3 consists of 14 residues. Germline CDR1 reads SGHVS; CDR2 reads FNYEAQ. After removal of 3 bases from V and 9 bases from J, the junction contained 7 bases not matched to a gene. The CDR3 protein is CASSLGTSKGEQFF. Written as DNA, the CDR3 is TGTGCCAGCAGCTTGGGGACTAGTAAGGGTGAGCAGTTCTTC.

The rearrangement links TRBV5-1 to TRBJ2-7; 10 bases match TRBD2. V lost 5 bases, J lost 5 bases, and 7 bases stayed unmatched. CDR1 and CDR2 from the germline V gene are SGHRS and YFSETQ. CDR3 length: 14 amino acids. The CDR3 nucleotides read TGCGCCAGCAGACCTAGCGGGGGTTTCGACGAGCAGTACTTC. Translating it yields CASRPSGGFDEQYF.

CDR3 protein: CASSEASLTDTQYF. For the CDR3, the DNA is TGTGCCAGCAGCGAAGCGTCACTCACAGATACGCAGTATTTT. The chain joins TRBV25-1 to TRBJ2-3; D is ambiguous. CDR3 length equals 14 residues. V lost 6 bases and J 2 bases, leaving 12 bases between the germline ends. CDR1 MGHDK and CDR2 SYGVNS come from the germline V gene.

The rearrangement joins TRBV7-3 to TRBJ2-1; no reliable D call. Looked up from germline, CDR1 is SGHTA and CDR2 is FQGTGA. Trimming cost V 4 bases and J 7 bases, with 14 bases left between them. The length of the CDR3 is 14 residues. CDR3 protein: CASSSYGGANEQFF. CDR3 sequence (DNA): TGTGCCAGCAGCTCATACGGCGGCGCGAATGAGCAGTTCTTC.

The rearrangement links TRBV15 to TRBJ2-5; 13 bases agree with TRBD2. J lost 2 bases, V lost 0 bases, and 12 bases had no gene match. The CDR3 runs 20 residues. CDR1 and CDR2 from the germline V gene are LNHNV and YYDKDF (reference sequence). This chain's CDR3 is CATSRDNGARLAGGQETQYF. CDR3 bases: TGTGCCACCAGCAGAGATAACGGGGCCCGACTAGCGGGAGGACAAGAGACCCAGTACTTC.

The sample holds a few counts of this clone. This sequence joins TRBV2 and TRBJ2-7, with a weak D call TRBD1 (6 bases). The CDR3 loop spans 14 amino acids. Germline lookup yields CDR1 SNHLY and CDR2 FYNNEI. The germline V and J ends were trimmed by 6 bases and 0 bases, with 12 bases remaining between them. The CDR3 DNA sequence: TGTGCCAGCAGAAAACAGGGTACCTCCTACGAGCAGTACTTC. It yields the protein CASRKQGTSYEQYF. Full variable domain (missing parts from reference TRBV2 and TRBJ2-7): EPEVTQTPSHQVTQMGQEVILRCVPISNHLYFYWYRQILGQKVEFLVSFYNNEISEKSEIFDDQFSVERPDGSNFTLKIRSTKLEDSAMYFCASRKQGTSYEQYFGPGTRLTVT.

The chain employs TRBV6-1 and TRBJ2-1, with 7 bases lining up with TRBD2. J lost 10 bases, V lost 7 bases, and 13 bases had no gene match. CDR3 length: 14 residues. Germline loops: CDR1 MNHNS, CDR2 SASEGT. The CDR3 reads CASTLTSFRGEQFF. CDR3 nucleotides: TGTGCCAGCACCTTGACTAGCTTTCGAGGGGAGCAGTTCTTC.

V and J are TRBV4-1 and TRBJ2-3; D is possibly TRBD2 (6 bases). Trimming left V 0 bases short and J 0 bases short, with 10 bases between. Germline V gene lookup returns CDR1 MGHRA and CDR2 YSYEKL. The CDR3 runs 16 residues. In nucleotides, the CDR3 is TGCGCCAGCAGCCAAGATCCAGGGACTAGCACAGATACGCAGTATTTT. Protein product: CASSQDPGTSTDTQYF.

The chain recombines TRBV6-5 with TRBJ1-1; the D is unclear. This CDR3 spans 16 amino acids. V was clipped by 0 bases and J by 0 bases, with 11 bases between them. Germline CDR1 is MNHEY and CDR2 is SVGAGI. CDR3 in DNA: TGTGCCAGCAGTTACTCAACTCTGCTGATGAACACTGAAGCTTTCTTT. Its translation is CASSYSTLLMNTEAFF.

The genes are TRBV4-1 and TRBJ1-5, with 7 bases fitting TRBD1. V lost 1 base to trimming and J lost 11 bases; unmatched junction nucleotides: 8. Looked up from germline, CDR1 is MGHRA and CDR2 is YSYEKL. This CDR3 is 14 amino acids long. This CDR3 is CASSQVFSGGTQHF. CDR3 nucleotide sequence: TGCGCCAGCAGCCAAGTATTTTCAGGGGGTACCCAGCATTTT.

This chain joins TRBV11-2 and TRBJ1-5; unclear D gene. CDR1 and CDR2 (germline): SGHAT, FQNNGV. The CDR3 length is 14 residues. Trimming pared 4 bases from V and 5 bases from J, leaving 12 bases between. Here the CDR3 DNA reads TGTGCCAGCAGCTCGGGTCCCTCGGATCAGCCCCAGCATTTT. Its translation is CASSSGPSDQPQHF.

The V gene is TRBV11-2, the J gene TRBJ2-5; D may be TRBD2 (5 bases). The V gene's germline CDR1 is SGHAT and CDR2 FQNNGV. Trimming left V 5 bases short and J 7 bases short, with 20 bases between. The CDR3 has 15 amino acids. CDR3 bases: TGTGCCAGCAGCCCCGGGTTAGAGGGTGGAGGGACCCAGTACTTC. The encoded protein is CASSPGLEGGGTQYF.

The CDR3 reads CASSCPPLWAGCTGELFF. CDR3 nucleotide sequence: TGTGCCAGCAGCTGCCCCCCCCTTTGGGCAGGGTGCACCGGGGAGCTGTTTTTT. The V call is TRBV5-6, the J call TRBJ2-2; D is possibly TRBD1 (5 bases). CDR3 size: 18 residues. Looked up from germline, CDR1 is SGHDT and CDR2 is YYEEEE. V shed 3 bases and J shed 4 bases, with 22 bases lying between them.